Below, 14 T cell receptor beta chains from the same sample are listed, as sequenced in a study of regulatory T cells. The antigens for these receptors are not known. Amplification used 52 TRBV primers and 13 TRBJ primers. TCRdb keeps only in-frame clones here, not all; method: immunoSEQ multiplex PCR. The sample has under 45,000 clones; 70% to 90% are singletons. The study, taken as a whole, reports: In CD3G-deficient patients, conventional CD4+ T cells were enriched for hydrophobic CDR3 residues at positions 6 and 7.

What was sequenced was conventional CD4+ T cells sorted from blood. These receptors were taken from a person between 18 and 35 years old with CD3G deficiency.

The V gene is TRBV11-2, the J gene TRBJ1-2; 9 nucleotides match TRBD1. V shed 5 bases and J 13 bases; nucleotides not matched to a gene: 11. This CDR3 region has 13 residues. Germline V gene sequence: CDR1 SGHAT, CDR2 FQNNGV. The CDR3: CASSVRDRDPLTF. As DNA, the CDR3 is TGTGCCAGCAGCGTCCGGGACAGGGATCCCCTCACCTTC.

The chain recombines TRBV11-2 with TRBJ2-7, with no clear D. The germline gives CDR1 SGHAT, CDR2 FQNNGV. The CDR3 extends over 12 amino acids. With 5 bases removed from V and 2 bases from J, the gap between germline ends came to 7 bases. CDR3 coding DNA: TGTGCCAGCAGCCCTAGTGCCTACGAGCAGTACTTC. Protein product: CASSPSAYEQYF.

V gene TRBV27 combines with J gene TRBJ1-5, with a possible D match to TRBD1 (6 bases). V gave up 6 bases and J gave up 0 bases, with 15 bases separating them. The germline V gene encodes CDR1 MNHEY and CDR2 SMNVEV (reference sequence). This CDR3 has 16 residues. CDR3 in DNA: TGTGCCAGCAGCCTTAGGGGGTCGTATAGCAATCAGCCCCAGCATTTT. As protein: CASSLRGSYSNQPQHF.

J is TRBJ2-1 and V is TRBV18; possibly TRBD2 for D (5 bases). V dropped 2 bases and J dropped 8 bases, with 10 bases sitting between them. The germline gives CDR1 KGHSH, CDR2 LQKENI. The CDR3 length is 13 residues. The CDR3 DNA is TGTGCCAGCTCACCAGGCGTCGGGGATGAGCAGTTCTTC. It codes for CASSPGVGDEQFF.

The chain has TRBV7-9 and TRBJ1-2, with D uncertain. Trimming stripped 8 bases from V and 0 bases from J, with 13 bases between. The CDR3 consists of 14 residues. Germline CDR1 is SEHNR and CDR2 is FQNEAQ (reference sequence). CDR3: CASSRADPNYGYTF. The CDR3 bases are TGTGCCAGCTCCCGGGCAGACCCTAACTATGGCTACACCTTC.

The V and J genes are TRBV7-2 and TRBJ1-2, with D possibly matching TRBD1 (5 bases). Germline V gene sequence: CDR1 SGHTA, CDR2 FQGNSA. This CDR3 is 13 amino acids long. V lost 11 bases, J lost 5 bases, and 18 bases lay in between. As DNA, the CDR3 is TGTGCCTCCAGGCGGGGCAGGTCGTATGGCTACACCTTC. Amino acids: CASRRGRSYGYTF.

The chain combines TRBV6-1 with TRBJ2-7; the match to TRBD1 covers 8 bases. The V segment lost 6 bases and the J segment 3 bases; nucleotides outside the gene matches: 7. This CDR3 spans 14 amino acids. CDR1 is MNHNS, CDR2 SASEGT, per germline. For the CDR3, the DNA is TGTGCCAGCAGAGAGGACAGGGTCGGCTACGAGCAGTACTTC. Its protein product is CASREDRVGYEQYF.

This chain connects TRBV5-1 to TRBJ1-2; tentatively, D is TRBD1 (5 bases). Germline CDR1 is SGHRS and CDR2 is YFSETQ. Between the trimmed V and J ends, which lost 4 bases and 8 bases, there was a span of 15 bases. This CDR3 has 13 residues. In nucleotides, the CDR3 is TGCGCCAGCAGCCCCGGGGGGGATACCGGCTACACCTTC. Residues: CASSPGGDTGYTF.

The rearrangement links TRBV28 to TRBJ2-7, with TRBD1 matching 7 bases. J lost 6 bases, V lost 6 bases, and 11 bases had no gene match. Germline V CDR1 and CDR2: MDHEN, SYDVKM. The CDR3 totals 14 residues. The DNA for the CDR3 is TGTGCCAGCAGCAGGGGTGTAGGGGGCCTCGAGCAGTACTTC. Encoded protein: CASSRGVGGLEQYF.

This clone was seen once. The rearrangement joins TRBV5-1 to TRBJ2-1; either TRBD1 or TRBD2 may fit D (5 bases each). The germline CDR1 and CDR2 sequences are SGHRS and YFSETQ. The CDR3 covers 13 residues. V was trimmed by 2 bases and J by 10 bases, leaving 13 bases between them. CDR3 loop: CASSLGTAREQFF. As DNA, the CDR3 is TGCGCCAGCAGCTTAGGGACCGCGAGGGAGCAGTTCTTC. The full variable domain, in which reference TRBV5-1 and TRBJ2-1 provide the parts outside the CDR3, is KAGVTQTPRYLIKTRGQQVTLSCSPISGHRSVSWYQQTPGQGLQFLFEYFSETQRNKGNFPGRFSGRQFSNSRSEMNVSTLELGDSALYLCASSLGTAREQFFGPGTRLTVL.

The chain is built from TRBV6-5 and TRBJ2-7; 8 nucleotides line up with TRBD1. The germline CDR1 and CDR2 sequences are MNHEY and SVGAGI. CDR3 size: 13 residues. The V gene end was trimmed by 6 bases and the J gene end by 9 bases; junction bases not matched to a gene: 10. The CDR3 loop is CASRLRRGLGQYF. CDR3 bases: TGTGCCAGCAGACTACGCAGGGGGCTGGGGCAGTACTTC.

This chain connects TRBV18 to TRBJ2-7; TRBD1 aligns across 10 bases. This CDR3 region has 15 residues. Germline V CDR1 and CDR2: KGHSH, LQKENI. Trimming took 3 bases from V and 5 from J; bases not matched to a gene: 7. In nucleotides, the CDR3 is TGTGCCAGCTCACCCACCGGGACAGGGGCGCACGAGCAGTACTTC. Its translation is CASSPTGTGAHEQYF.

V is TRBV6-1 and J is TRBJ2-7; D remains ambiguous. Looked up from germline, CDR1 is MNHNS and CDR2 is SASEGT. The ends were cut back, 0 bases at V and 5 bases at J, with 8 bases in the middle. The CDR3 length is 13 residues. CDR3 sequence: CASSEARGNEQYF. CDR3 DNA: TGTGCCAGCAGTGAAGCCCGTGGAAACGAGCAGTACTTC.

V gene TRBV28 combines with J gene TRBJ2-3; 9 bases are a match to TRBD2. The CDR3 is 15 amino acids. J gave up 5 bases and V 2 bases, and 5 bases lay outside the gene matches. CDR1 and CDR2 from the germline V gene are MDHEN and SYDVKM. The CDR3 sequence: CASSLGGRAEDTQYF. Written as DNA, the CDR3 is TGTGCCAGCAGTTTAGGCGGGAGGGCCGAAGATACGCAGTATTTT.